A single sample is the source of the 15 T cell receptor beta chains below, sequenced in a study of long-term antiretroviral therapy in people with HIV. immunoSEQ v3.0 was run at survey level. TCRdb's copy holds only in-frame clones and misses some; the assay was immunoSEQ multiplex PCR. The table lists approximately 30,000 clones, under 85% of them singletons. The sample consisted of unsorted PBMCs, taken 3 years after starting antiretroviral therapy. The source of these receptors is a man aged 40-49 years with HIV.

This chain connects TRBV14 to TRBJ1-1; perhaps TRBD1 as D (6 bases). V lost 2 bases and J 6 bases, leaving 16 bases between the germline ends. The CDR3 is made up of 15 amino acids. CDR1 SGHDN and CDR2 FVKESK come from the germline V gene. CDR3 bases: TGTGCCAGCAGCCAAAGTACGACAGCAGGGGCTGAAGCTTTCTTT. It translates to CASSQSTTAGAEAFF. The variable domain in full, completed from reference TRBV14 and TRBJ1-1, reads EAGVTQFPSHSVIEKGQTVTLRCDPISGHDNLYWYRRVMGKEIKFLLHFVKESKQDESGMPNNRFLAERTGGTYSTLKVQPAELEDSGVYFCASSQSTTAGAEAFFGQGTRLTVV.

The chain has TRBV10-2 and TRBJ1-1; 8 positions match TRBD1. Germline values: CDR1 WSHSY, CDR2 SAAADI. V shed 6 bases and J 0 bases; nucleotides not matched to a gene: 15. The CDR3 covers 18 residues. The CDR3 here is CASSAYPGQEGLNTEAFF. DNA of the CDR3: TGCGCCAGCAGCGCATATCCGGGACAGGAGGGCTTGAACACTGAAGCTTTCTTT.

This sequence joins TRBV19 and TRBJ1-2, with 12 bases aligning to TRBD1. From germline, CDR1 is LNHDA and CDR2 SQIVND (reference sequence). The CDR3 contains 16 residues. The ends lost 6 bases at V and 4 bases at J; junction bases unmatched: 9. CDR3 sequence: CASSQGQGARGYGYTF. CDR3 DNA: TGTGCCAGTAGCCAGGGACAGGGGGCGCGCGGCTATGGCTACACCTTC.

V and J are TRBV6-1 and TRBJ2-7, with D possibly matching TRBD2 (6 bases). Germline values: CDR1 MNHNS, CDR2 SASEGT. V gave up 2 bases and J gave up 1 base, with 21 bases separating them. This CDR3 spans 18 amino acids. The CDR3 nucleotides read TGTGCCAGCAGTGAACTCGGTGGAGGGACGGTTTTGTCCTACGAGCAGTACTTC. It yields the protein CASSELGGGTVLSYEQYF.

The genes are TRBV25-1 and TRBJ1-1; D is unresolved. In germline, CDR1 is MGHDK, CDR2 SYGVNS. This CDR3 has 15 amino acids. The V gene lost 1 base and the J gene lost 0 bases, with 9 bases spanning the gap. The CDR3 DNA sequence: TGTGCCAGCAGTGAATTTGGCAACCTGAACACTGAAGCTTTCTTT. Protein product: CASSEFGNLNTEAFF.

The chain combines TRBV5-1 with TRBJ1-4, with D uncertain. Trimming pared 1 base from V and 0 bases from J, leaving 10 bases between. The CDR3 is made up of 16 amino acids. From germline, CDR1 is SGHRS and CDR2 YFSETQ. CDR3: CASSLNSASTNEKLFF. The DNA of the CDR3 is TGCGCCAGCAGCTTGAACAGCGCGTCAACTAATGAAAAACTGTTTTTT.

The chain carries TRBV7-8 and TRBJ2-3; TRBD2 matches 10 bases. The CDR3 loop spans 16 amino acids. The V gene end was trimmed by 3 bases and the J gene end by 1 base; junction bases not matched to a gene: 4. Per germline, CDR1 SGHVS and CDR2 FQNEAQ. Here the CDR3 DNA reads TGTGCCAGCAGCTTTTCCCTAGCGGGGGGCACAGATACGCAGTATTTT. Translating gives CASSFSLAGGTDTQYF.

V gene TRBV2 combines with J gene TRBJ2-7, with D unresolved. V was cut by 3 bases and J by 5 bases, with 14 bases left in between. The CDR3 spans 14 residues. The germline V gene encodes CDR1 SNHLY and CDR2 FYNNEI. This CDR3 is CASSDSSYAHEQYF. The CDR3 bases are TGTGCCAGCAGTGACTCGTCGTACGCGCACGAGCAGTACTTC. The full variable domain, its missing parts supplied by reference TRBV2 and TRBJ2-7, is EPEVTQTPSHQVTQMGQEVILRCVPISNHLYFYWYRQILGQKVEFLVSFYNNEISEKSEIFDDQFSVERPDGSNFTLKIRSTKLEDSAMYFCASSDSSYAHEQYFGPGTRLTVT.

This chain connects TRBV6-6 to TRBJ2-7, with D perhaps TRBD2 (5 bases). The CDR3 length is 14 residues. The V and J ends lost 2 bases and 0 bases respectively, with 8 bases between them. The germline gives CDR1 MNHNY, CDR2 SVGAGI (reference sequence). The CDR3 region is CASSYDYSSYEQYF. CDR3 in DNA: TGTGCCAGCAGTTACGACTATAGCTCCTACGAGCAGTACTTC.

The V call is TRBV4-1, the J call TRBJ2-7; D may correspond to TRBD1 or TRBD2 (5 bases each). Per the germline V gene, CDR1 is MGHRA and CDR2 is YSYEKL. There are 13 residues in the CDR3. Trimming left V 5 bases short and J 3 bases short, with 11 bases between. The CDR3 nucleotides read TGCGCCAGCAGCTCCGGGACCCGCTACGAGCAGTACTTC. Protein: CASSSGTRYEQYF.

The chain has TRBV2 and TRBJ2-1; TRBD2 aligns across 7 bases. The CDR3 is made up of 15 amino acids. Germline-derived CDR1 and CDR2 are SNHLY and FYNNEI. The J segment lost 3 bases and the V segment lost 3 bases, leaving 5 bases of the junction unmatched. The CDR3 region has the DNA TGTGCCAGCAGTGAGGCGGGAGTGGTCTACAATGAGCAGTTCTTC. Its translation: CASSEAGVVYNEQFF.

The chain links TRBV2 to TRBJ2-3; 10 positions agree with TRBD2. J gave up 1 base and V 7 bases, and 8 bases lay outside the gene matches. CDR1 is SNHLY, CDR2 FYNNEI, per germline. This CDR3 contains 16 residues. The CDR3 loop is CASTPGTSDGTDTQYF. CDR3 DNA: TGTGCCAGCACTCCAGGGACTAGCGATGGCACAGATACGCAGTATTTT. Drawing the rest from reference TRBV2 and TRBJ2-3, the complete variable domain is EPEVTQTPSHQVTQMGQEVILRCVPISNHLYFYWYRQILGQKVEFLVSFYNNEISEKSEIFDDQFSVERPDGSNFTLKIRSTKLEDSAMYFCASTPGTSDGTDTQYFGPGTRLTVL.

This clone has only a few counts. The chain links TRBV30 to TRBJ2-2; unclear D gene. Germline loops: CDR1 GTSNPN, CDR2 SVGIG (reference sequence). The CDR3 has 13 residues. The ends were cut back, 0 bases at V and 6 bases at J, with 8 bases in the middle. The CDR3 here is CAWSVGRPGELFF. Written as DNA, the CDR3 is TGTGCCTGGAGTGTAGGCAGGCCCGGGGAGCTGTTTTTT.

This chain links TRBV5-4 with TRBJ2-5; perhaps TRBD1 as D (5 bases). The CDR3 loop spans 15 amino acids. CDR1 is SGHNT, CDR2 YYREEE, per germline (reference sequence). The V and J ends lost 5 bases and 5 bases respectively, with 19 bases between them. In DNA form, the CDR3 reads TGTGCCAGCAGTCCGGAGTACAGGACCTTGGAGACCCAGTACTTC. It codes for CASSPEYRTLETQYF.

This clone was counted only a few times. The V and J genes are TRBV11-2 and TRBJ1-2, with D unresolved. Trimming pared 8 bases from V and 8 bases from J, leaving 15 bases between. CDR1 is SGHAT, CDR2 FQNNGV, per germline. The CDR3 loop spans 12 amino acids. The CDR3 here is CASADLSQGYTF. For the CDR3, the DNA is TGTGCCAGCGCCGATCTGTCTCAAGGCTACACCTTC.